The TCR beta chain described here comes from a study of graft-versus-host responses after intestinal transplantation. As for the study in general: The study gave all recipients anti-thymocyte globulin induction, then tacrolimus and steroids for about 3 years.

In the case of this clone: What it binds is not known.

Sequencing was performed with immunoSEQ multiplex PCR; in TCRdb, only in-frame clones are kept and a portion is missing. The sample has tens of thousands of clones; about 90% are singletons. V lost 6 bases, J lost 4 bases, and 15 bases lay in between. The germline gives CDR1 LNHDA, CDR2 SQIVND (reference sequence). This CDR3 is built from 14 residues. V and J are TRBV19 and TRBJ2-5; tentative D call: TRBD1 (6 bases). The source is a human donor who received an intestinal transplant. The specimen was unstimulated CD8+ T cells sorted from spleen or lymph node cells, collected before intestinal transplant. Here the CDR3 reads CASRGQGSRETQYF. Here the CDR3 DNA reads TGTGCCAGTAGGGGGCAGGGGAGCAGAGAGACCCAGTACTTC. Full variable domain (missing parts from reference TRBV19 and TRBJ2-5): DGGITQSPKYLFRKEGQNVTLSCEQNLNHDAMYWYRQDPGQGLRLIYYSQIVNDFQKGDIAEGYSVSREKKESFPLTVTSAQKNPTAFYLCASRGQGSRETQYFGPGTRLLVL.